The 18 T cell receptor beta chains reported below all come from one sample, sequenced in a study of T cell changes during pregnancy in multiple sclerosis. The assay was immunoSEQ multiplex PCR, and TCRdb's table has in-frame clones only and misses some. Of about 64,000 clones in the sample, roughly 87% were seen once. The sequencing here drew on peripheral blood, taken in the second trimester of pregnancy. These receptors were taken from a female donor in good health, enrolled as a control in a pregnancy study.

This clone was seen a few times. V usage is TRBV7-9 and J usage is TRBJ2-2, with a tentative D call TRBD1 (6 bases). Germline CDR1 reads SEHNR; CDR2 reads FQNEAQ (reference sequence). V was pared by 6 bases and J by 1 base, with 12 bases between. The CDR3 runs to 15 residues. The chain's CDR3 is CASSSPGQNTGELFF. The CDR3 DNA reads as TGTGCCAGCAGTTCCCCGGGACAGAACACCGGGGAGCTGTTTTTT.

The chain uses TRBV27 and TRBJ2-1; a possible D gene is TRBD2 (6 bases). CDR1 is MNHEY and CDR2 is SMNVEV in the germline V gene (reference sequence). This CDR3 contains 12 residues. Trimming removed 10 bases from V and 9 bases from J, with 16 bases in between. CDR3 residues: CATANPGLEQFF. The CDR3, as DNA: TGTGCCACCGCGAACCCGGGACTTGAGCAGTTCTTC.

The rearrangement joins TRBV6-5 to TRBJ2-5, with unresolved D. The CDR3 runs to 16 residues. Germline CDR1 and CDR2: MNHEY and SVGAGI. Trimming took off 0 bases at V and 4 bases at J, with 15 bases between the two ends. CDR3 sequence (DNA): TGTGCCAGCAGTTACTCGACACCGCCATGGCCAGAGACCCAGTACTTC. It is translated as CASSYSTPPWPETQYF.

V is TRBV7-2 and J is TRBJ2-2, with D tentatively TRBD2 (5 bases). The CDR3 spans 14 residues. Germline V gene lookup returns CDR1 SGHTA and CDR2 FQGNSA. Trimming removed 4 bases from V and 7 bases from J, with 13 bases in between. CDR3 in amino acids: CASSSPFRDGELFF. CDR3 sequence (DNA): TGTGCCAGCAGCTCGCCGTTCCGGGACGGGGAGCTGTTTTTT.

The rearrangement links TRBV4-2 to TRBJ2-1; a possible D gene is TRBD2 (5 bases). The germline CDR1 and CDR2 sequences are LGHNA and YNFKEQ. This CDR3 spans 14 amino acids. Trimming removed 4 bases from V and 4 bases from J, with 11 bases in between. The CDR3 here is CASSRAGPYNEQFF. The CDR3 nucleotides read TGTGCCAGCAGCCGTGCGGGCCCTTACAATGAGCAGTTCTTC.

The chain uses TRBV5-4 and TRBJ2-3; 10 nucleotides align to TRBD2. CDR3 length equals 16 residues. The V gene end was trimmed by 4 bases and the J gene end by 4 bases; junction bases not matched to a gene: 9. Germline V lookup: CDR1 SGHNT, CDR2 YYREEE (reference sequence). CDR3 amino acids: CASSPALAGAADTQYF. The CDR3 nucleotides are TGTGCCAGCAGCCCCGCTCTAGCGGGAGCGGCAGATACGCAGTATTTT.

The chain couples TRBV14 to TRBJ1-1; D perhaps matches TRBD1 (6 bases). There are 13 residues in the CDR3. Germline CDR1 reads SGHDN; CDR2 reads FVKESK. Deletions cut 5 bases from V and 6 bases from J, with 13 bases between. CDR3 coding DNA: TGTGCCAGCAGCGCCCGGACAGCCTCTGAAGCTTTCTTT. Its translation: CASSARTASEAFF.

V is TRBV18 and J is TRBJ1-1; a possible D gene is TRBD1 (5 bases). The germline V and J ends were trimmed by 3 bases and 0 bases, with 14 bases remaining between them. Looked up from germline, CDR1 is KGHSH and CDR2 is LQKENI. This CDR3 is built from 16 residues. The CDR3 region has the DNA TGTGCCAGCTCACCCAGACAGCTACTCATGAACACTGAAGCTTTCTTT. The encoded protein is CASSPRQLLMNTEAFF.

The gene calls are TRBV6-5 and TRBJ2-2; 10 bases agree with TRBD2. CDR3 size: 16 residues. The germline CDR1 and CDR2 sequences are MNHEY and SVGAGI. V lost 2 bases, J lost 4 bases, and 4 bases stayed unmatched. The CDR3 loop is CASSYGAGGPTGELFF. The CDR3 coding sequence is TGTGCCAGCAGTTACGGAGCGGGGGGGCCCACCGGGGAGCTGTTTTTT.

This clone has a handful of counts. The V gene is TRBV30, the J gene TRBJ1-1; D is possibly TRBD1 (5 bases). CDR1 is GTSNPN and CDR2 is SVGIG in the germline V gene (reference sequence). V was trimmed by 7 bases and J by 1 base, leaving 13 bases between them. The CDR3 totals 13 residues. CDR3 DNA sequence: TGTGCCTCCACGGACATTAAGAACACTGAAGCTTTCTTT. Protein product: CASTDIKNTEAFF.

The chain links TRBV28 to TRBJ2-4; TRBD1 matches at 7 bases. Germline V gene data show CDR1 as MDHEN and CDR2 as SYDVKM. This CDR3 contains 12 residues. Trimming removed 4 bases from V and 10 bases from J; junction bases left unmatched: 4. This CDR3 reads CASSWDSRIQYF. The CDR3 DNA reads TGTGCCAGCAGTTGGGACAGCCGAATTCAGTACTTC.

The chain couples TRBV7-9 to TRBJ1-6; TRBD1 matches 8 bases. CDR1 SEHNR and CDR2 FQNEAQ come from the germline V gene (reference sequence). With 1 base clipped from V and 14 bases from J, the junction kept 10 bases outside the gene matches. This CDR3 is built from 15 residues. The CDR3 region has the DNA TGTGCCAGCAGCTTAGTGACAGGGGCTGGGTTGGCCCTCCACTTT. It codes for CASSLVTGAGLALHF.

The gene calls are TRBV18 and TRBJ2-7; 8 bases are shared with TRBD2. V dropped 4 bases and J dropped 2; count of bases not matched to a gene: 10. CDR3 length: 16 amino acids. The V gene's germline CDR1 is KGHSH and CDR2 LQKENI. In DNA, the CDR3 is TGTGCCAGCTCACAACAAGCGGGAGCCCGGACCTACGAGCAGTACTTC. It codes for CASSQQAGARTYEQYF.

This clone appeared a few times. CDR3 DNA sequence: TGTGCAAGTCGCTTTGGGACAGGGGAGATACTTACGATCATTTACGAGCAGTACTTC. Translating it yields CASRFGTGEILTIIYEQYF. V gene TRBV12-2 combines with J gene TRBJ2-7; TRBD1 reflects the table's D call only, with no check against the DNA. TRBV12-2 is a listed pseudogene. The CDR3 has 19 residues.

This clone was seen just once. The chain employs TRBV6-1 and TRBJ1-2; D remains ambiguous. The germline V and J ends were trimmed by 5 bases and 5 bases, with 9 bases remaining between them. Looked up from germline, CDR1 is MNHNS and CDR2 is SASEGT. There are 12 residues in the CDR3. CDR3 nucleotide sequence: TGTGCCAGCAGTATCGACACATATGGCTACACCTTC. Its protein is CASSIDTYGYTF.

Here the CDR3 DNA reads TGTGCCAGTAGTAGAGATGAGGGCCCGGCGTTAATATCTGAGCAGTTCTTC. Protein: CASSRDEGPALISEQFF. The rearrangement uses TRBV19 and TRBJ2-1; a possible D gene is TRBD2 (5 bases). The ends were cut back, 4 bases at V and 9 bases at J, with 25 bases in the middle. CDR1 and CDR2 (germline): LNHDA, SQIVND (reference sequence). CDR3 length equals 17 residues.

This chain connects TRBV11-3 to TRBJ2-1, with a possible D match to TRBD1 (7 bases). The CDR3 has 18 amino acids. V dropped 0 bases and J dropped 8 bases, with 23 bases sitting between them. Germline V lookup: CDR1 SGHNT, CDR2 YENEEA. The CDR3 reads CASSLDQGGTHATYEQFF. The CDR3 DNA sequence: TGTGCCAGCAGCTTAGATCAGGGGGGAACTCACGCTACTTATGAGCAGTTCTTC.

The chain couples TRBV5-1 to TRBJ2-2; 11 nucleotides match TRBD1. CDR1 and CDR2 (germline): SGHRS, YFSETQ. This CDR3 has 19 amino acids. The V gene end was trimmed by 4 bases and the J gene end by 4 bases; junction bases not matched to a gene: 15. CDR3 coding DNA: TGCGCCAGCAGCCACCAGGTGGGGACAGGGGGACGAGGCACCGGGGAGCTGTTTTTT. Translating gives CASSHQVGTGGRGTGELFF.